The 26 T cell receptor beta chains given below trace back to one sample, sequenced in a study of OX40 agonist ivuxolimab in advanced cancers. Using immunoSEQ multiplex PCR, the repertoire was profiled, and TCRdb retains in-frame clones only, with some absent. This table holds some 21,000 clones, just under 90% found once. The sequenced sample was CD4+ or CD8+ T cells sorted from blood, obtained in a trial of the OX40 agonist ivuxolimab. These receptors were taken from an adult with an advanced solid tumor such as melanoma, head and neck, liver or kidney cancer.

This chain connects TRBV11-3 to TRBJ2-2, with D tentatively TRBD2 (6 bases). V lost 5 bases and J lost 6, with 13 bases in between. The CDR3 length is 14 residues. Germline V gives CDR1 SGHNT, CDR2 YENEEA. This CDR3 is CASSAGLSPGELFF. In nucleotides, the CDR3 is TGTGCCAGCAGCGCGGGACTCTCTCCCGGGGAGCTGTTTTTT.

The chain recombines TRBV19 with TRBJ2-1; D not resolved. V was pared by 3 bases and J by 3 bases, with 9 bases between. Germline V gives CDR1 LNHDA, CDR2 SQIVND (reference sequence). CDR3 length: 14 amino acids. The CDR3 region has the DNA TGTGCCAGTAGTATTGGGGAAGACTACAATGAGCAGTTCTTC. Protein sequence: CASSIGEDYNEQFF.

This chain connects TRBV27 to TRBJ2-5, with TRBD2 as a possible D gene (6 bases). Germline values: CDR1 MNHEY, CDR2 SMNVEV (reference sequence). This CDR3 region has 13 residues. V dropped 7 bases and J dropped 2 bases, with 11 bases sitting between them. The CDR3 reads CASMGSGQETQYF. The CDR3 coding sequence is TGTGCCAGCATGGGAAGCGGGCAAGAGACCCAGTACTTC.

The rearrangement links TRBV5-6 to TRBJ2-5; D is possibly TRBD2 (6 bases). The V end lost 6 bases, the J end lost 5 bases, and 14 bases lay between the germline ends. This CDR3 spans 13 amino acids. Germline V gives CDR1 SGHDT, CDR2 YYEEEE. The DNA for the CDR3 is TGTGCCAGCACCGAGGAGGGGCGGGAGACCCAGTACTTC. Its translation is CASTEEGRETQYF.

The chain couples TRBV4-1 to TRBJ2-1, with D perhaps matching TRBD1 (5 bases). This CDR3 has 16 amino acids. Trimming took 1 base from V and 4 from J, leaving 14 bases between them. Germline V gene lookup returns CDR1 MGHRA and CDR2 YSYEKL. CDR3: CASSQVLQGPYNEQFF. CDR3 sequence (DNA): TGCGCCAGCAGCCAAGTCCTCCAGGGCCCATACAATGAGCAGTTCTTC.

Comments on this clone: Additional DNA sequences in this sample encode the identical CDR3. This chain uses TRBV20-1 with TRBJ1-2; D remains unclear. Per germline, CDR1 DFQATT and CDR2 SNEGSKA (reference sequence). Trimming shortened V by 2 bases and J by 2 bases, and 3 bases separated the two germline ends. This CDR3 is built from 11 residues. The CDR3 DNA reads as TGCAGTGCTAGACCGAACTATGGCTACACCTTC. This sequence encodes CSARPNYGYTF.

In this sample, this clone turned up once. V gene TRBV5-5 combines with J gene TRBJ2-1, with 8 bases fitting TRBD2. CDR1 is SGHKS and CDR2 is YYEKEE in the germline V gene (reference sequence). Germline trimming cut 5 bases from V and 6 bases from J; bases unmatched to any gene: 7. This CDR3 contains 14 residues. As DNA, the CDR3 is TGTGCCAGCAGGCGGGGGGTGACGGCCAATGAGCAGTTCTTC. The encoded protein is CASRRGVTANEQFF.

This rearrangement joins TRBV5-6 to TRBJ2-1; D call uncertain. There are 16 residues in the CDR3. Trimming removed 3 bases from V and 4 bases from J, with 17 bases in between. Germline loops: CDR1 SGHDT, CDR2 YYEEEE. The CDR3 spells CASSSGDGWDYNEQFF. Here the CDR3 DNA reads TGTGCCAGCAGCTCTGGTGACGGGTGGGATTACAATGAGCAGTTCTTC.

The rearrangement joins TRBV7-9 to TRBJ1-2, with TRBD1 as a possible D gene (5 bases). V lost 2 bases and J lost 6, with 13 bases in between. The germline V gene encodes CDR1 SEHNR and CDR2 FQNEAQ (reference sequence). The CDR3 runs to 14 residues. CDR3 coding DNA: TGTGCCAGCAGCTTATATCAGGGCGGGCATGGCTACACCTTC. This translates into CASSLYQGGHGYTF.

This chain links TRBV20-1 with TRBJ2-2; D remains ambiguous. Per germline, CDR1 DFQATT and CDR2 SNEGSKA (reference sequence). This CDR3 has 10 amino acids. Trimming removed 5 bases from V and 7 bases from J, with 5 bases in between. CDR3 DNA: TGCAGTGCTCTGGGCGGGGAGCTGTTTTTT. It codes for CSALGGELFF.

This chain joins TRBV6-6 and TRBJ2-5; TRBD2 is a possible D gene (6 bases). The length of the CDR3 is 14 residues. V was pared by 5 bases and J by 4 bases, with 14 bases between. Germline lookup yields CDR1 MNHNY and CDR2 SVGAGI (reference sequence). The CDR3 is CASSTPPGGETQYF. In nucleotides, the CDR3 is TGTGCCAGCAGTACCCCTCCCGGGGGAGAGACCCAGTACTTC.

The chain's CDR3 is CASSAHEIYEQYF. The CDR3 DNA reads TGTGCCAGCAGTGCCCATGAAATTTACGAGCAGTACTTC. The chain has TRBV6-1 and TRBJ2-7; D unresolved. CDR1 is MNHNS, CDR2 SASEGT, per germline. Trimming took off 4 bases at V and 4 bases at J, with 11 bases between the two ends. CDR3 length: 13 amino acids.

This clone was recorded once. The V and J genes are TRBV11-2 and TRBJ2-7; D is uncertain. The ends were cut back, 4 bases at V and 5 bases at J, with 9 bases in the middle. The CDR3 contains 12 residues. CDR1 is SGHAT and CDR2 is FQNNGV in the germline V gene. CDR3 sequence: CASSSGRHEQYF. The CDR3 DNA reads TGTGCCAGCAGCTCAGGACGGCACGAGCAGTACTTC.

This sequence joins TRBV10-3 and TRBJ1-6; TRBD1 matches at 8 bases. Germline assignment: CDR1 ENHRY and CDR2 SYGVKD. This CDR3 has 14 residues. The junction had 3 bases not matched to a gene; V was cut back by 4 bases and J by 7 bases. The CDR3 DNA follows: TGTGCCATCAGTGTAGGGGACAGGAATTCACCCCTCCACTTT. Its protein is CAISVGDRNSPLHF.

This clone was counted once. The chain carries TRBV4-3 and TRBJ1-1; D is undetermined. The CDR3 has 15 residues. Germline V gene data show CDR1 as LGHNA and CDR2 as YSLEER. V lost 4 bases, J lost 0 bases, and 12 bases lay in between. The CDR3 region has the DNA TGCGCCAGCAGCCTAGATGGGAATATGAACACTGAAGCTTTCTTT. This translates into CASSLDGNMNTEAFF.

This clone occurred once. The chain employs TRBV5-1 and TRBJ2-5; D possibly corresponds to TRBD2 (5 bases). V gave up 6 bases and J gave up 4 bases, with 16 bases separating them. The CDR3 is made up of 14 amino acids. Germline V CDR1 and CDR2: SGHRS, YFSETQ. The CDR3 DNA follows: TGCGCCAGCACCGGGGAAAGTGACGGAGAGACCCAGTACTTC. This encodes CASTGESDGETQYF.

The chain joins TRBV19 to TRBJ1-2; no definite D call. Germline values: CDR1 LNHDA, CDR2 SQIVND (reference sequence). V was shortened by 9 bases and J by 3 bases, with 14 bases between the two germline ends. The CDR3 loop spans 13 amino acids. The CDR3 spells CASSGFRDYGYTF. The CDR3 DNA sequence: TGTGCCAGCAGCGGCTTTCGGGACTATGGCTACACCTTC.

The chain joins TRBV11-2 to TRBJ2-7, with 7 bases identical to TRBD1. This CDR3 has 14 residues. V lost 1 base to trimming and J lost 2 bases; unmatched junction nucleotides: 2. CDR1 and CDR2 from the germline V gene are SGHAT and FQNNGV. The CDR3 DNA reads as TGTGCCAGCAGCTTAGCCAGGGGGACCTACGAGCAGTACTTC. It translates to CASSLARGTYEQYF.

The chain is built from TRBV5-6 and TRBJ2-3, with no clear D. Looked up from germline, CDR1 is SGHDT and CDR2 is YYEEEE. This CDR3 is 11 amino acids long. Trimming left V 1 base short and J 3 bases short, with 0 bases between. The CDR3 DNA sequence: TGTGCCAGCAGCTTGACAGATACGCAGTATTTT. Translating it yields CASSLTDTQYF.

The chain combines TRBV27 with TRBJ1-5; TRBD1 aligns across 7 bases. The CDR3 is made up of 14 amino acids. Per the germline V gene, CDR1 is MNHEY and CDR2 is SMNVEV (reference sequence). Losses at the gene ends were 6 bases for V and 0 bases for J; bases not matched to a gene: 2. Here the CDR3 reads CASSDRDSNQPQHF. CDR3 in DNA: TGTGCCAGCAGCGACAGGGATAGCAATCAGCCCCAGCATTTT.

This chain uses TRBV6-5 with TRBJ2-1; 10 bases map to TRBD2. This CDR3 comprises 12 residues. Trimming cost V 6 bases and J 12 bases; bases outside gene matches: 5. The germline V gene encodes CDR1 MNHEY and CDR2 SVGAGI. The CDR3 protein is CASRELAGPQFF. CDR3 DNA sequence: TGTGCCAGCAGAGAACTAGCGGGGCCGCAGTTCTTC.

This chain uses TRBV4-1 with TRBJ1-5; no reliable D call. Trimming left V 0 bases short and J 1 base short, with 7 bases between. The CDR3 is made up of 15 amino acids. Per the germline V gene, CDR1 is MGHRA and CDR2 is YSYEKL. CDR3 in amino acids: CASSQDLSSNQPQHF. CDR3 DNA: TGCGCCAGCAGCCAAGATTTGTCAAGCAATCAGCCCCAGCATTTT.

This clone was recorded a few times. The chain employs TRBV5-6 and TRBJ1-3; D gene unclear. Germline CDR1 is SGHDT and CDR2 is YYEEEE. The CDR3 runs to 15 residues. V was cut by 2 bases and J by 2 bases, with 11 bases left in between. Here the CDR3 DNA reads TGTGCCAGCAGCTTAGTCTATGATCCTGGAAACACCATATATTTT. Its protein is CASSLVYDPGNTIYF.

On this clone itself: A much larger clone lies a single base off, so this may be a read error. V is TRBV9 and J is TRBJ1-3; TRBD1 might be the D (5 bases). Trimming cost V 3 bases and J 4 bases, with 14 bases left between them. Germline V CDR1 and CDR2: SGDLS, YYNGEE. The CDR3 runs to 15 residues. The CDR3, as DNA: TGTGCCAGCAGCGCGGGTAGGGGCGCCGGAAACACCATATATTTT. Residues: CASSAGRGAGNTIYF. Using reference TRBV9 and TRBJ1-3 for the parts outside the CDR3, the full variable domain is DSGVTQTPKHLITATGQRVTLRCSPRSGDLSVYWYQQSLDQGLQFLIQYYNGEERAKGNILERFSAQQFPDLHSELNLSSLELGDSALYFCASSAGRGAGNTIYFGEGSWLTVV.

The CDR3 coding sequence is TGTGCCAGCAGCTCAGTCCTACAGGGAAGGTCTGAAGCTTTCTTT. Translated: CASSSVLQGRSEAFF. The rearrangement uses TRBV7-9 and TRBJ1-1; maybe TRBD1 (6 bases). Trimming took off 4 bases at V and 6 bases at J, with 18 bases between the two ends. This CDR3 has 15 residues. Germline assignment: CDR1 SEHNR and CDR2 FQNEAQ (reference sequence).

J is TRBJ1-1 and V is TRBV7-9; D unresolved. V lost 4 bases and J lost 0, with 9 bases in between. Germline V gene sequence: CDR1 SEHNR, CDR2 FQNEAQ (reference sequence). This CDR3 has 14 residues. The CDR3 loop reads CASSWGTVNTEAFF. CDR3 in DNA: TGTGCCAGCAGCTGGGGAACAGTGAACACTGAAGCTTTCTTT.